This T cell receptor beta chain was documented in a study of blood T cell repertoires in COVID-19. Profiling relied on immunoSEQ multiplex PCR, and the TCRdb table lists in-frame clones only, not all of them. The sample holds roughly 250,000 clones, 70% to 90% seen once. The germline CDR1 and CDR2 sequences are SGHRS and YFSETQ. This CDR3 region has 15 residues. V shed 5 bases, J shed 2 bases, and the junction held 6 bases outside the gene matches. The V and J genes are TRBV5-1 and TRBJ2-2; TRBD2 matches at 7 bases. Specimen: PBMCs or T cells enriched from blood (not recorded which). This TCR derives from a woman aged 45-59 years who had recovered from COVID-19. CDR3 sequence reads: CASSGLAGNTGELFF. As DNA, the CDR3 is TGCGCCAGCAGTGGCTTAGCGGGTAACACCGGGGAGCTGTTTTTT.